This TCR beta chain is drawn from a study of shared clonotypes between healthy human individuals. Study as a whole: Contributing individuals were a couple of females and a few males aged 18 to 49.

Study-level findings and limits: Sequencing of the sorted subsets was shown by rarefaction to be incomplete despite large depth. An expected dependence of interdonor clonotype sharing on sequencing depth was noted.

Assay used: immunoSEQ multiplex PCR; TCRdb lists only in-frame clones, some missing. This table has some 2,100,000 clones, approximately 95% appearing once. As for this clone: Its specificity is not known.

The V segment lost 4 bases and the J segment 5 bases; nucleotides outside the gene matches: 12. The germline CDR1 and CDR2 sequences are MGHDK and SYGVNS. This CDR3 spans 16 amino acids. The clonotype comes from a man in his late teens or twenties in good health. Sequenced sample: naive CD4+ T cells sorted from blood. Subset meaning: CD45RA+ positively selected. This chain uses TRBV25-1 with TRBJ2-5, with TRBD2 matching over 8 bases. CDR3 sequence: CASSVGASGGYETQYF. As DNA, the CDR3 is TGTGCCAGCAGTGTAGGAGCGAGCGGGGGCTATGAGACCCAGTACTTC.